Listed below are T cell receptor beta chains from one sample, sequenced in a study of OX40 agonist ivuxolimab in advanced cancers. Sequencing was performed with immunoSEQ multiplex PCR; in TCRdb, only in-frame clones are kept and a portion is missing. The sample contains more than 50,000 clones, about 87% of which appear only once. The sample in question was CD4+ or CD8+ T cells sorted from blood, obtained in a trial of the OX40 agonist ivuxolimab. These receptors were collected from an adult with an advanced solid tumor such as melanoma, head and neck, liver or kidney cancer. Both conserved end residues are part of each CDR3. A D gene is named only where the DNA matches it firmly. Clone size is shown for a subset of rows, as once, few, many or a class of expanded clone.

D: TRBD1
V: TRBV5-1
size: few
J: TRBJ2-7
DNA: TGCGCCAGCAGCCCTAGGCAGGGGGCATGGTACGAGCAGTACTTC
CDR3: CASSPRQGAWYEQYF

D: NA
V: TRBV18
size: NA
J: TRBJ1-5
DNA: TGTGCCAGCTCACCACCCCAGGCCACGGGAAGCAATCAGCCCCAGCATTTT
CDR3: CASSPPQATGSNQPQHF

D: NA
V: TRBV18
size: NA
J: TRBJ1-2
DNA: TGTGCCAGCTCGGAAACGGGGCTTACTAACTATGGCTACACCTTC
CDR3: CASSETGLTNYGYTF

D: NA
V: TRBV2
size: once
J: TRBJ2-5
DNA: TGTGCCAGCAGTGAAGAGGTTAGGGAGACCCAGTACTTC
CDR3: CASSEEVRETQYF

D: NA
V: TRBV7-9
size: few
J: TRBJ1-6
DNA: TGTGCCAGCAGCTTAGCGGAGGATTCACCCCTCCACTTT
CDR3: CASSLAEDSPLHF

D: NA
V: TRBV11-2
size: NA
J: TRBJ1-1
DNA: TGTGCCAGCAGCTTAGGTCAGGTAAACACTGAAGCTTTCTTT
CDR3: CASSLGQVNTEAFF

D: NA
V: TRBV19
size: NA
J: TRBJ1-5
DNA: TGTGCCAGTAGTTCGGGTCTCAATCAGCCCCAGCATTTT
CDR3: CASSSGLNQPQHF

D: NA
V: TRBV7-9
size: NA
J: TRBJ1-2
DNA: TGTGCCAGCAGCTTAGGGACAGCAACCTATGGCTACACCTTC
CDR3: CASSLGTATYGYTF

D: NA
V: TRBV12-5
size: NA
J: TRBJ2-2
DNA: TGTGCTAGTGGTTCCAGGACGAGTCTCAAGACCGGGGAGCTGTTTTTT
CDR3: CASGSRTSLKTGELFF

D: TRBD2
V: TRBV6-1
size: NA
J: TRBJ2-1
DNA: TGTGCCAGCAGTGAAGCGGGAGGGCCTAACGGGGAGCAGTTCTTC
CDR3: CASSEAGGPNGEQFF

D: NA
V: TRBV25-1
size: NA
J: TRBJ1-3
DNA: TGTGCCAGCAGTGATCCGGGGAGTCGAAACACCATATATTTT
CDR3: CASSDPGSRNTIYF

D: NA
V: TRBV28
size: NA
J: TRBJ2-7
DNA: TGTGCCAGCAGGCCTCGATACAGCGAGCAGTACTTC
CDR3: CASRPRYSEQYF

D: NA
V: TRBV4-3
size: NA
J: TRBJ2-7
DNA: TGCGCCAGCAGCCAAGATGGGCAAGCCGGCCGCGAGCAGTACTTC
CDR3: CASSQDGQAGREQYF

D: NA
V: TRBV30
size: NA
J: TRBJ1-2
DNA: TGTGCCTGGAGTCCCAGGGGAGTAGGCTACACCTTC
CDR3: CAWSPRGVGYTF

D: TRBD2
V: TRBV5-4
size: NA
J: TRBJ2-5
DNA: TGTGCCAGCAGCTTGCGGACTAGCGGCCAAGAGACCCAGTACTTC
CDR3: CASSLRTSGQETQYF

D: NA
V: TRBV11-2
size: NA
J: TRBJ1-1
DNA: TGTGCCAGCAGCTTAGTTGGGGGCGCTGAAGCTTTCTTT
CDR3: CASSLVGGAEAFF

D: NA
V: TRBV5-1
size: NA
J: TRBJ1-2
DNA: TGCGCCAGCAATCGGGAACCGGATCGCGGCTACACCTTC
CDR3: CASNREPDRGYTF

D: NA
V: TRBV13
size: NA
J: TRBJ2-7
DNA: TGTGCCAGCAGCTTAATTACAGGACCGCTCGAGCAGTACTTC
CDR3: CASSLITGPLEQYF

D: TRBD1
V: TRBV9
size: NA
J: TRBJ2-3
DNA: TGTGCCAGCAGCGTAAGTACCGGGACAGGGGGCACAGATACGCAGTATTTT
CDR3: CASSVSTGTGGTDTQYF

D: NA
V: TRBV4-1
size: NA
J: TRBJ2-1
DNA: TGCGCCAGCAGCCAAGCGGGGGACAGATGCTACAATGAGCAGTTCTTC
CDR3: CASSQAGDRCYNEQFF

D: TRBD2
V: TRBV7-3
size: once
J: TRBJ2-1
DNA: TGTGCCAGCAGCCGTGGACTAGCGGGAGATCTGGATGAGCAGTTCTTC
CDR3: CASSRGLAGDLDEQFF

D: TRBD1
V: TRBV14
size: NA
J: TRBJ2-1
DNA: TGTGCCAGCAGAAGACAGGGAAATGAGCAGTTCTTC
CDR3: CASRRQGNEQFF

D: NA
V: TRBV28
size: NA
J: TRBJ1-1
DNA: TGTGCCAGCAGTTTACCACAGGGAGTCACTGAAGCTTTCTTT
CDR3: CASSLPQGVTEAFF

D: NA
V: TRBV19
size: NA
J: TRBJ1-5
DNA: TGTGCCAGTAGTGAGACAGTTAAGAATCAGCCCCGGCATTTT
CDR3: CASSETVKNQPRHF

D: NA
V: TRBV21-1
size: NA
J: TRBJ1-5
DNA: TGTGCCAGCAGCCCCAGACCTTACAGGGAACGCAATCAGCCCCAGCATTTT
CDR3: CASSPRPYRERNQPQHF

D: TRBD1
V: TRBV4-3
size: NA
J: TRBJ2-1
DNA: TGCGCCAGCAGCCAAGAGGGACAGGGTTGGTACAATGAGCAGTTCTTC
CDR3: CASSQEGQGWYNEQFF

D: TRBD2
V: TRBV10-3
size: NA
J: TRBJ2-1
DNA: TGTGCCATCGCTCCCAGCGGGAGCTCCTACAATGAGCAGTTCTTC
CDR3: CAIAPSGSSYNEQFF

D: TRBD1
V: TRBV15
size: NA
J: TRBJ2-2
DNA: TGTGCCACCAGCAGACAGGGGGCGTTGGAGGAGCTGTTTTTT
CDR3: CATSRQGALEELFF

D: TRBD1
V: TRBV5-1
size: NA
J: TRBJ2-1
DNA: TGCGCCAGCAGCTTGGCCATATCAGGGGGCCTTGAGCAGTTCTTC
CDR3: CASSLAISGGLEQFF

D: NA
V: TRBV6-5
size: NA
J: TRBJ1-2
DNA: TGTGCCAGCAGAAAGAGCGGCGCCGCGTATGGCTACACCTTC
CDR3: CASRKSGAAYGYTF

D: TRBD1
V: TRBV28
size: NA
J: TRBJ1-4
DNA: TGTGCCAGCAGACCGGCCGGGACAGTTGGTGAAAAACTGTTTTTT
CDR3: CASRPAGTVGEKLFF

D: NA
V: TRBV12-5
size: once
J: TRBJ2-1
DNA: TGTGCTAGTGGTCTGGGAGCCCCTAGCTCCTACAATGAGCAGTTCTTC
CDR3: CASGLGAPSSYNEQFF

D: TRBD1
V: TRBV27
size: NA
J: TRBJ1-4
DNA: TGTGCCAGCAGTTTTCAGGGGGATGAAAAACTGTTTTTT
CDR3: CASSFQGDEKLFF

D: TRBD1
V: TRBV5-1
size: NA
J: TRBJ2-5
DNA: TGCGCCAGCAGCGTTGGCCCAGGGACAGGAGATTTTACCAAGAGTACCCAGTACTTC
CDR3: CASSVGPGTGDFTKSTQYF

D: NA
V: TRBV7-7
size: NA
J: TRBJ2-5
DNA: TGTGCTAGCAGCCCCGACAGTCAAGGGACCCAGTACTTC
CDR3: CASSPDSQGTQYF

D: NA
V: TRBV2
size: NA
J: TRBJ2-5
DNA: TGTGCCAGCAGTGATATGTGGACCCAGTACTTC
CDR3: CASSDMWTQYF

D: NA
V: TRBV6-6
size: NA
J: TRBJ1-2
DNA: TGTGCCAGCAGTTACGATTTTAAACAGGGCCACTATGGCTACACCTTC
CDR3: CASSYDFKQGHYGYTF

D: NA
V: TRBV30
size: NA
J: TRBJ2-7
DNA: TGTGCCTGGAGTCGCGGACGGCCCGGGGAGTACTTC
CDR3: CAWSRGRPGEYF

D: NA
V: TRBV6-6
size: NA
J: TRBJ1-2
DNA: TGTGCCAGCAGTTGGACAAGAGCTAACTATGGCTACACCTTC
CDR3: CASSWTRANYGYTF

D: TRBD1
V: TRBV7-8
size: NA
J: TRBJ2-5
DNA: TGTGCCAGCAGCCAAGGACAGGGGACGCAAGAGACCCAGTACTTC
CDR3: CASSQGQGTQETQYF

D: TRBD2
V: TRBV19
size: few
J: TRBJ2-3
DNA: TGTGCCAGTAGTGCCGGACTAGCGCATAAGGCAGGGGAACGCACAGATACGCAGTATTTT
CDR3: CASSAGLAHKAGERTDTQYF